This T cell receptor beta chain was captured in a study of blood T cell repertoires in COVID-19. The CDR3 spans 12 residues. The germline gives CDR1 LNHDA, CDR2 SQIVND (reference sequence). J gave up 10 bases and V 3 bases, and 2 bases lay outside the gene matches. Produced via immunoSEQ multiplex PCR; TCRdb's table is partial and in-frame only. The sample holds about 170,000 clones, approximately 74% seen once. V is TRBV19 and J is TRBJ1-1, with 10 bases aligning to TRBD1. Sequenced material: peripheral blood. This TCR derives from a woman older than 75 with acute or convalescent COVID-19. The CDR3 bases are TGTGCCAGTAGTATTGACAGGGGGCGAGCTTTCTTT. Its translation: CASSIDRGRAFF.